This TCR beta chain was captured in a study of blood T cell repertoires in COVID-19 (dated by TCRdb to 2020 to 2021). In the study overall: Collaborator samples came from the United States, Italy and Spain and covered acute and convalescent phases of COVID-19. Where HLA class I and class II types were available, the types were taken from metadata supplied by the sample provider, not from assay-based typing. Subjects who had been exposed to COVID-19, were actively infected with it, or had recovered from it provided the deeply sampled blood TCRbeta repertoires that made up the dataset. Sample metadata almost always included a de-identified subject ID, COVID-19 status, age in years and sex. Samples came from the ongoing ImmuneRACE study (first 160 participants) plus 1,254 subjects from 6 global collaborators. The repertoires were released in a freely available public database meant as a resource for research on the immune response to SARS-CoV-2. The material from the prospective study consisted of cDNA or gDNA derived from T cells, B-cell-depleted T cells, or PBMCs. Study-wide findings and limitations: Clinical and demographic metadata were provided uncurated, with the amount varying by source and participant.

Whole blood was collected in K2EDTA tubes by collaborating institutions according to the institutions' own protocols. For TCRbeta analysis, collaborator samples were shipped as frozen whole blood, as isolated PBMCs, or as DNA extracted from either sample type. The immunoSEQ Assay, a bias-controlled multiplex PCR, was used to amplify TCRbeta CDR3 regions from genomic DNA. The authors' pipeline ran thus. The number of nucleated cells in each sample was estimated by amplification of reference gene primers within the assay. Sequence reads were collapsed and filtered to measure the absolute abundance of every unique TCRbeta CDR3 rearrangement. Productive Simpson clonality was computed per sample as the square root of Simpson's diversity index over productive rearrangements. TCRdb took this table from immuneACCESS and kept in-frame rearrangements with V and J called. Such tables lack part of the clones; where checked against another copy, unresolved V genes explain under half of the gap, and the rest is unexplained. V and J calls plus clone size are reproduced from that table; the DNA served to infer D and trimming. Recorded for this sample are 160,000 or so clones; 83% of them occurred a single time. Of the sample, 1.5% falls within the top ten clones.

For this clone: It has no known antigen specificity. No base quality information exists; no much larger clone differs at one position.

Taken from cysteine to phenylalanine, the CDR3 has 17 residues. Solely the CDR3 DNA is kept, with 51 bases framed from the first base. The trim is 6 bases for V and 0 bases for J, with a gap of 18 bases between the germline ends. CDR1 and CDR2, per the germline V gene, are SGHDT and YYEEEE. Sequencing was performed on peripheral blood. The receptor's source is a human donor in a cohort sampled during active COVID-19. The chain is assembled from TRBV5-6 and TRBJ2-2; TRBD2 is a weak D gene call, 6 bases matching. The DNA reads TGTGCCAGCAAAGTATTTCCCGGGACTGCGAACACCGGGGAGCTGTTTTTT. Translation gives CASKVFPGTANTGELFF.